This paragraph covers one TCR beta chain sequence. Its specificity is not known. These data originate in a study of T cells in Graves' hyperthyroidism and ophthalmopathy. Researchers took RNA transcripts and amplified the TCR beta CDR3 regions from them. TCR CDR3 underwent first-round RT-PCR with the HTBI primer set. TCRdb reprocessed the multiplex PCR reads with MiXCR, giving one entry per CDR3 protein. The sample yields hundreds of thousands of distinct CDR3 sequences, about 45% seen once. Findings and limits, study-wide: Blood held most thyroid clonotypes expanded above 0.001 frequency. Ophthalmopathy got predicted by the model a median about six months before its onset.

The length of the CDR3 is 13 residues. CDR1 is MGHDK, CDR2 SYGVNS, per germline. The V end was cut by 6 bases, the J end by 6 bases, with 15 bases between. Specimen: peripheral blood or thyroid tissue (not recorded which). The rearrangement joins TRBV25-1 to TRBJ2-7, with D perhaps matching TRBD2 (5 bases). The clonotype originates from an adult man with Graves' disease, either hyperthyroidism or ophthalmopathy (not recorded which). The DNA of the CDR3 is TGTGCCAGCAGCCCTTCGGTTGGGAGCGAGCAGTACTTC. Its protein product is CASSPSVGSEQYF.